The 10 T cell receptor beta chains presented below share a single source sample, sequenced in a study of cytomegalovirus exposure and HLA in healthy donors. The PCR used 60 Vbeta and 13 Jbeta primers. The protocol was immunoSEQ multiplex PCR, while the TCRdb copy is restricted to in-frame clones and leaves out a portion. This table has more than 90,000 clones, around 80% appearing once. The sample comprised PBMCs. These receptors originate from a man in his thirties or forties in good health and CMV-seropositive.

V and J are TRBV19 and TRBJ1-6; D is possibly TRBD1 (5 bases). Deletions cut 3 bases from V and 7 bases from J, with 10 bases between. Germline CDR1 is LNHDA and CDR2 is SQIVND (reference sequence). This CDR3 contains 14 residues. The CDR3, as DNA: TGTGCCAGTAGTATTGAGACAGCGAATTCACCCCTCCACTTT. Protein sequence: CASSIETANSPLHF.

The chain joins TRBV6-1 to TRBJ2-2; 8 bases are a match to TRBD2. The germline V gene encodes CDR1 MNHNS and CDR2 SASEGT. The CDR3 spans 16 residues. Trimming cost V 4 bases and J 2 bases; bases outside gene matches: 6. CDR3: CASSAAGGVNTGELFF. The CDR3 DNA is TGTGCCAGCAGTGCGGCGGGGGGAGTAAACACCGGGGAGCTGTTTTTT.

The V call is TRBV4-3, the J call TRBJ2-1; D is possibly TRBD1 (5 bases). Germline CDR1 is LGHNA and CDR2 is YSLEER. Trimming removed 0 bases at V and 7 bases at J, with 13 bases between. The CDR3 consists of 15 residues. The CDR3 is CASSQDSQGVNEQFF. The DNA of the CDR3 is TGCGCCAGCAGCCAAGATAGCCAGGGCGTAAATGAGCAGTTCTTC.

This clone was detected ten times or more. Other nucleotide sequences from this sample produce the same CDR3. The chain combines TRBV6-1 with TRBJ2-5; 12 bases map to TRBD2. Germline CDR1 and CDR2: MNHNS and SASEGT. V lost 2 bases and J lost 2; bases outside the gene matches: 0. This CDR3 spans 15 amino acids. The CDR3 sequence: CASSELAGGQETQYF. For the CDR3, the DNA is TGTGCCAGCAGTGAACTAGCGGGGGGGCAAGAGACCCAGTACTTC.

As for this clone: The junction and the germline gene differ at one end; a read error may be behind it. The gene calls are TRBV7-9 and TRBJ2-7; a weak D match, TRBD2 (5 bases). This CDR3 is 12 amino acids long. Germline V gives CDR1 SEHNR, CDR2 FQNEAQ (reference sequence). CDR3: CSSSLGADEQYF. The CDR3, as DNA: TGTTCCAGCAGCTTAGGAGCGGACGAGCAGTACTTC. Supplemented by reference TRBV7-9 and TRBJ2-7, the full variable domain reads DTGVSQNPRHKITKRGQNVTFRCDPISEHNRLYWYRQTLGQGPEFLTYFQNEAQLEKSRLLSDRFSAERPKGSFSTLEIQRTEQGDSAMYLCSSSLGADEQYFGPGTRLTVT.

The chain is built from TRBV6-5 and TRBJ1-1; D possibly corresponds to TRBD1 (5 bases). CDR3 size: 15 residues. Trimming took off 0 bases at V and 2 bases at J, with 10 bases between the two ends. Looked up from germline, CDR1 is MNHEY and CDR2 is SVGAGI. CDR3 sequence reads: CASSYSTGDNTEAFF. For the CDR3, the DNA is TGTGCCAGCAGTTACTCGACGGGGGATAACACTGAAGCTTTCTTT.

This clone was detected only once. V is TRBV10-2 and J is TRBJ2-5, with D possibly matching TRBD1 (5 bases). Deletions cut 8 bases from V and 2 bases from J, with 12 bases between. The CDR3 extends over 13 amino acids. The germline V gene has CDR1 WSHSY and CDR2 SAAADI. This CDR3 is CASAGQLQETQYF. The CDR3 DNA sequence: TGCGCCAGCGCTGGACAACTTCAAGAGACCCAGTACTTC.

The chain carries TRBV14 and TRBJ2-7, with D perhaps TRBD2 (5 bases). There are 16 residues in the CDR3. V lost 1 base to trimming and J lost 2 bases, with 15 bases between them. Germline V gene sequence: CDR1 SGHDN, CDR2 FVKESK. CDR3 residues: CASSQVGFGVAYEQYF. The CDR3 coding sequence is TGTGCCAGCAGCCAAGTCGGGTTCGGGGTCGCCTACGAGCAGTACTTC.

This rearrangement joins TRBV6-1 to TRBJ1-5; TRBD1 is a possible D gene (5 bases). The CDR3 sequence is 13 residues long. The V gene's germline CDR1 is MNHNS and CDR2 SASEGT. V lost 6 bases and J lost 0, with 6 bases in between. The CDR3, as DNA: TGTGCCAGCAGCGACAGTAGCAATCAGCCCCAGCATTTT. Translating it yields CASSDSSNQPQHF.

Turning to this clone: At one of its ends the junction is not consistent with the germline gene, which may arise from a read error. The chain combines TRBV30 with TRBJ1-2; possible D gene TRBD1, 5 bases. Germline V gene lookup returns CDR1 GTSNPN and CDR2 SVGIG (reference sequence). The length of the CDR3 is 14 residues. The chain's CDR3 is CAWSIPGGDNGYPF. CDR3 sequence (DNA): TGTGCCTGGAGTATCCCGGGAGGGGATAACGGCTACCCCTTC. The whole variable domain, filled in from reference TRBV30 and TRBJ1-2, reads SQTIHQWPATLVQPVGSPLSLECTVEGTSNPNLYWYRQAAGRGLQLLFYSVGIGQISSEVPQNLSASRPQDRQFILSSKKLLLSDSGFYLCAWSIPGGDNGYPFGSGTRLTVV.